The 31 T cell receptor beta chains reported below all come from one sample, sequenced in a study of identical twins. TCRdb re-called the 5' RACE reads through MiXCR, storing one row per CDR3 protein. The sample contains 1.5 million to 2 million distinct CDR3 sequences, about 32% of which appear only once. Sequences were obtained from cord blood. These receptor sequences come from a newborn girl in good health.

The chain's CDR3 is CSARIPGQGWAQPQHF. The CDR3 DNA sequence: TGCAGTGCTAGAATCCCGGGACAGGGGTGGGCGCAGCCCCAGCATTTT. This chain joins TRBV20-1 and TRBJ1-5; 10 bases are shared with TRBD1. The J segment lost 7 bases and the V segment lost 2 bases, leaving 11 bases of the junction unmatched. CDR1 DFQATT and CDR2 SNEGSKA come from the germline V gene (reference sequence). CDR3 length: 16 amino acids.

As to this clonotype: It may be a read error: a sequence one base away is much more abundant. This chain's CDR3 is CSALAGSSYEQFF. The CDR3 DNA is TGCAGTGCGCTAGCGGGGAGCTCCTACGAGCAGTTCTTC. The V and J genes are TRBV20-1 and TRBJ2-1, with 9 bases lining up with TRBD2. Germline V lookup: CDR1 DFQATT, CDR2 SNEGSKA (reference sequence). The CDR3 is 13 amino acids. V shed 6 bases and J 10 bases; nucleotides not matched to a gene: 10.

This clonotype has more than one count but fewer than ten. V and J are TRBV4-2 and TRBJ2-7; 8 bases align to TRBD2. The J segment lost 3 bases and the V segment lost 5 bases, leaving 9 bases of the junction unmatched. Germline assignment: CDR1 LGHNA and CDR2 YNFKEQ. This CDR3 is 15 amino acids long. CDR3 sequence (DNA): TGTGCCAGCAGCTCCTCCGGGACTAGAGACTACGAGCAGTACTTC. The encoded protein is CASSSSGTRDYEQYF.

The chain recombines TRBV18 with TRBJ1-6, with 7 bases fitting TRBD1. CDR1 is KGHSH, CDR2 LQKENI, per germline. The trim removed 1 base at V and 8 bases at J, leaving 8 bases unmatched. The CDR3 has 16 amino acids. The CDR3: CASSPLDRVPHSPLHF. The DNA for the CDR3 is TGTGCCAGCTCACCACTCGACAGGGTGCCCCATTCACCCCTCCACTTT. Full variable domain (remainder filled in from reference TRBV18 and TRBJ1-6): NAGVMQNPRHLVRRRGQEARLRCSPMKGHSHVYWYRQLPEEGLKFMVYLQKENIIDESGMPKERFSAEFPKEGPSILRIQQVVRGDSAAYFCASSPLDRVPHSPLHFGNGTRLTVT.

The J gene is TRBJ2-5, the V gene TRBV21-1. TRBV21-1 is tagged as a pseudogene. The CDR3 contains 20 residues. The CDR3 nucleotides read TGTGCCAGCAGCAGACAACTCAATACGGTAAACGTCAGGATCCAAGAGACCCAGTACTTC. As protein: CASSRQLNTVNVRIQETQYF.

In this sample, this clonotype turned up a few times. The rearrangement joins TRBV7-9 to TRBJ2-1; the D is unclear. The germline CDR1 and CDR2 sequences are SEHNR and FQNEAQ (reference sequence). CDR3 size: 17 residues. V was shortened by 5 bases and J by 0 bases, with 17 bases between the two germline ends. The CDR3: CASSLTGRRSSYNEQFF. DNA of the CDR3: TGTGCCAGCAGCCTAACGGGTCGGCGAAGCTCCTACAATGAGCAGTTCTTC. Together with reference TRBV7-9 and TRBJ2-1, the CDR3 gives the full variable domain: DTGVSQNPRHKITKRGQNVTFRCDPISEHNRLYWYRQTLGQGPEFLTYFQNEAQLEKSRLLSDRFSAERPKGSFSTLEIQRTEQGDSAMYLCASSLTGRRSSYNEQFFGPGTRLTVL.

A single count supports this clonotype. This chain joins TRBV12-3 or TRBV12-4 and TRBJ1-2; 8 bases match TRBD1. Unmatched junction bases numbered 12, after V lost 5 bases and J lost 7 bases. The CDR3 contains 15 residues. The CDR3 sequence is CASSPDPTGVSGYTF. CDR3 in DNA: TGTGCCAGCAGTCCTGACCCGACAGGGGTCAGTGGCTACACCTTC.

This clonotype was observed a single time. It may be a read error: a sequence one base away is much more abundant. The J gene is TRBJ2-1, the V gene TRBV5-1, with 10 bases that match TRBD2. Trimming took 4 bases from V and 6 from J; bases not matched to a gene: 13. From germline, CDR1 is SGHRS and CDR2 YFSETQ. There are 17 residues in the CDR3. CDR3 amino acids: CASSLRRLAGPPNEQFF. CDR3 sequence (DNA): TGCGCCAGCAGCCTCCGCCGACTAGCGGGTCCTCCCAATGAGCAGTTCTTC.

The chain combines TRBV3-1 with TRBJ2-2, with a weak D call TRBD2 (5 bases). The V end lost 6 bases, the J end lost 5 bases, and 7 bases lay between the germline ends. Germline lookup yields CDR1 LGHDT and CDR2 YNNKEL (reference sequence). The CDR3 consists of 12 residues. The CDR3 bases are TGTGCCAGCAGATTAGCGACCGGGGAGCTGTTTTTT. It translates to CASRLATGELFF.

This clonotype was counted only a few times. The V and J genes are TRBV5-8 and TRBJ1-1; D may be TRBD1 (5 bases). V was trimmed by 4 bases and J by 1 base, leaving 17 bases between them. Germline values: CDR1 SGHTS, CDR2 YDEGEE. CDR3 length: 16 residues. The CDR3 nucleotides are TGTGCCAGCAGCCCCGGGACCCTCCCCAGGAACACTGAAGCTTTCTTT. Translated, it gives CASSPGTLPRNTEAFF.

This clonotype appeared a few times. The genes are TRBV4-2 and TRBJ2-5; 10 positions agree with TRBD2. Germline V CDR1 and CDR2: LGHNA, YNFKEQ. This CDR3 spans 16 amino acids. Unmatched junction bases numbered 3, after V lost 1 base and J lost 1 base. The CDR3 bases are TGTGCCAGCAGCCAAGGGACTAGCGGTCGCCAAGAGACCCAGTACTTC. It specifies CASSQGTSGRQETQYF.

This clonotype showed up just a few times. V and J are TRBV5-1 and TRBJ1-1, with 7 bases lining up with TRBD1. CDR3 size: 12 residues. From germline, CDR1 is SGHRS and CDR2 YFSETQ. V gave up 8 bases and J gave up 5 bases; unmatched junction bases: 6. In DNA, the CDR3 is TGCGCCAGTCGGACAGGTGAAACTGAAGCTTTCTTT. This codes for CASRTGETEAFF.

This clonotype came up a few times. The chain combines TRBV7-2 with TRBJ2-3, with 12 nucleotides matching TRBD2. Losses at the gene ends were 2 bases for V and 0 bases for J; bases not matched to a gene: 9. CDR3 length: 19 amino acids. Germline assignment: CDR1 SGHTA and CDR2 FQGNSA. DNA of the CDR3: TGTGCCAGCAGCTTACTAGCGGGAGGGCCTTTCTCTAGCACAGATACGCAGTATTTT. It codes for CASSLLAGGPFSSTDTQYF.

The chain joins TRBV27 to TRBJ2-1; D is perhaps TRBD2 (5 bases). Trimming stripped 2 bases from V and 13 bases from J, with 21 bases between. In germline, CDR1 is MNHEY, CDR2 SMNVEV (reference sequence). The CDR3 covers 15 residues. CDR3 nucleotide sequence: TGTGCCAGCAGTTTAAGCAGGACTCCTAAAGAGACCCAGTTCTTC. Protein sequence: CASSLSRTPKETQFF.

This clonotype appeared a few times. The V and J genes are TRBV14 and TRBJ2-5; 7 positions match TRBD2. The tail of the sequence fits TRBJ2-7 better, so the J call may be wrong. The CDR3 totals 16 residues. CDR1 and CDR2 (germline): SGHDN, FVKESK. CDR3 amino acids: CASSHTARTSLYEQYF. The CDR3 DNA is TGTGCCAGCAGCCACACAGCCAGGACTAGTTTGTACGAGCAGTACTTC.

This clonotype was seen only a few times. The chain combines TRBV10-3 with TRBJ2-1; D might be TRBD2 (6 bases). Trimming removed 6 bases at V and 7 bases at J, with 10 bases between. CDR1 ENHRY and CDR2 SYGVKD come from the germline V gene. This CDR3 region has 12 residues. In DNA form, the CDR3 reads TGTGCCATCAGCCCCGGGACTAATGAGCAGTTCTTC. Protein: CAISPGTNEQFF.

There are a few counts of this clonotype. The gene calls are TRBV10-3 and TRBJ1-5; 8 bases are shared with TRBD1. The CDR3 runs to 15 residues. CDR1 and CDR2 (germline): ENHRY, SYGVKD. Trimming cost V 3 bases and J 2 bases; bases outside gene matches: 3. The CDR3: CAISDPGQGNQPQHF. For the CDR3, the DNA is TGTGCCATCAGTGACCCGGGACAGGGCAATCAGCCCCAGCATTTT.

The chain couples TRBV4-1 to TRBJ2-5; D is unresolved. Trimming stripped 0 bases from V and 11 bases from J, with 25 bases between. The germline gives CDR1 MGHRA, CDR2 YSYEKL. This CDR3 has 17 amino acids. The CDR3 nucleotides read TGCGCCAGCAGCCAAGATCCCTTGGTAGGCTCCTACAATGAGCAGTACTTC. Its protein product is CASSQDPLVGSYNEQYF.

The rearrangement links TRBV6-1 to TRBJ1-5, with 7 bases identical to TRBD1. J gave up 2 bases and V 11 bases, and 9 bases lay outside the gene matches. The CDR3 is made up of 14 amino acids. Germline V lookup: CDR1 MNHNS, CDR2 SASEGT. CDR3 bases: TGTGCCGGTACTCAGGGGGTGGGCAATCAGCCCCAGCATTTT. Its translation is CAGTQGVGNQPQHF.

The DNA for the CDR3 is TGTGCCAGCGGGGTGGACACCTTAAACACCGGGGAGCTGTTTTTT. This encodes CASGVDTLNTGELFF. The rearrangement links TRBV14 to TRBJ2-2; a weak D match, TRBD1 (5 bases). This CDR3 is 15 amino acids long. Germline-derived CDR1 and CDR2 are SGHDN and FVKESK. V was clipped by 8 bases and J by 2 bases, with 15 bases between them.

This clonotype appeared a few times. The chain joins TRBV11-2 to TRBJ2-1, with D maybe TRBD1 (5 bases). The CDR3 is made up of 15 amino acids. CDR1 is SGHAT and CDR2 is FQNNGV in the germline V gene. V was shortened by 3 bases and J by 0 bases, with 9 bases between the two germline ends. CDR3 sequence reads: CASSLTASSYNEQFF. For the CDR3, the DNA is TGTGCCAGCAGCTTGACAGCGAGCTCCTACAATGAGCAGTTCTTC.

The gene calls are TRBV4-1 and TRBJ2-4; D is undetermined. The J call may be incorrect, as the DNA end agrees better with TRBJ2-7. The CDR3 runs 13 residues. Looked up from germline, CDR1 is MGHRA and CDR2 is YSYEKL. As DNA, the CDR3 is TGCGCCAGCAGCCAAGGCGTTCGGTACGAGCAGTACTTC. This encodes CASSQGVRYEQYF.

This clonotype was detected many times. This chain joins TRBV5-1 and TRBJ2-4; the match to TRBD2 covers 7 bases. The germline gives CDR1 SGHRS, CDR2 YFSETQ. This CDR3 has 15 residues. V was clipped by 2 bases and J by 7 bases; unmatched bases: 9. CDR3 residues: CASSFGGSRENIQYF. The CDR3 region has the DNA TGCGCCAGCAGCTTTGGAGGGTCGCGGGAGAACATTCAGTACTTC.

This clonotype was counted only a few times. The CDR3 nucleotides are TGTGCCAGCAGCATTACAGGGGGTCATCAAGAGACCCAGTACTTC. As protein: CASSITGGHQETQYF. The rearrangement joins TRBV7-9 to TRBJ2-5; 8 nucleotides agree with TRBD1. V gave up 5 bases and J gave up 2 bases; unmatched junction bases: 7. This CDR3 is 15 amino acids long. Germline CDR1 reads SEHNR; CDR2 reads FQNEAQ (reference sequence).

The chain recombines TRBV20-1 with TRBJ2-2; possibly TRBD1 for D (6 bases). V was cut by 5 bases and J by 5 bases, with 12 bases left in between. CDR3 length equals 13 residues. Germline V CDR1 and CDR2: DFQATT, SNEGSKA (reference sequence). The chain's CDR3 is CSALNRETGELFF. Written as DNA, the CDR3 is TGCAGTGCTTTGAACAGGGAAACCGGGGAGCTGTTTTTT.

This clonotype was seen ten or more times. The rearrangement joins TRBV20-1 to TRBJ2-3, with 8 bases matching TRBD2. Per germline, CDR1 DFQATT and CDR2 SNEGSKA (reference sequence). The CDR3 contains 13 residues. V dropped 3 bases and J dropped 4; count of bases not matched to a gene: 3. The CDR3 spells CSASGRVADTQYF. The DNA for the CDR3 is TGCAGTGCTAGCGGGAGGGTCGCAGATACGCAGTATTTT.

This clonotype occurred a few times. A much larger clone is a single base away; this may be a read error. The chain couples TRBV2 to TRBJ2-1; possible D gene TRBD1, 6 bases. V lost 6 bases and J lost 4, with 13 bases in between. The germline V gene has CDR1 SNHLY and CDR2 FYNNEI. This CDR3 region has 14 residues. The CDR3 DNA sequence: TGTGCCAGCAGCCACAGCAGGGGTTACAATGAGCAGTTCTTC. As protein: CASSHSRGYNEQFF.

This clonotype was observed a few times. The chain has TRBV4-2 and TRBJ2-3; 8 bases match TRBD2. This CDR3 is 16 amino acids long. CDR1 is LGHNA, CDR2 YNFKEQ, per germline. J gave up 2 bases and V 4 bases, and 8 bases lay outside the gene matches. CDR3 nucleotides: TGTGCCAGCAGCCCGGAGCGGGGGTCCGTCACAGATACGCAGTATTTT. This translates into CASSPERGSVTDTQYF.

This clonotype was picked up many times. CDR3 coding DNA: TGTGCCATCAGTGGGAGCACAGATACGCAGTATTTT. It specifies CAISGSTDTQYF. V and J are TRBV10-3 and TRBJ2-3; no firm D call. CDR1 and CDR2 from the germline V gene are ENHRY and SYGVKD. Trimming stripped 4 bases from V and 0 bases from J, with 2 bases between. This CDR3 comprises 12 residues.

This clonotype was recorded a few times. CDR3 sequence reads: CAISDLQGIYGYTF. DNA of the CDR3: TGTGCCATCAGTGATTTACAGGGGATCTATGGCTACACCTTC. The gene calls are TRBV10-3 and TRBJ1-2; 7 nucleotides agree with TRBD1. J was trimmed by 4 bases and V by 3 bases; bases with no gene match: 5. Germline CDR1 and CDR2: ENHRY and SYGVKD. This CDR3 contains 14 residues.

In regard to this clonotype: Since a much larger clone is just one base distant, this may be a read error. The gene calls are TRBV7-9 and TRBJ2-1; D is unresolved. The CDR3 runs 15 residues. Germline assignment: CDR1 SEHNR and CDR2 FQNEAQ (reference sequence). Trimming removed 3 bases at V and 0 bases at J, with 9 bases between. In DNA form, the CDR3 reads TGTGCCAGCAGCTTCCGGGCCAACTCCTACAATGAGCAGTTCTTC. Its protein product is CASSFRANSYNEQFF.